These 25 T cell receptor beta chains originate from one sample sequenced in a study of response to subunit inactivated influenza vaccine. One entry per CDR3 protein, called by TCRdb with MiXCR from the RT-PCR reads. The sample yields more than 200,000 distinct CDR3 sequences, 9.5% to 15% seen once. The specimen was non-naive T cells sorted from PBMCs, collected 14 to 15 days before vaccination. The source is a man between 45 and 60 years old who received an inactivated influenza vaccine.

This clonotype showed up just a few times. This chain connects TRBV4-1 to TRBJ1-5; D may be TRBD1 (6 bases). With 0 bases removed from V and 1 base from J, the gap between germline ends came to 7 bases. The CDR3 is 15 residues long. The germline CDR1 and CDR2 sequences are MGHRA and YSYEKL. This CDR3 is CASSQEGGSNQPQHF. CDR3 in DNA: TGCGCCAGCAGCCAAGAAGGGGGGAGCAATCAGCCCCAGCATTTT.

This clonotype has a handful of counts. The rearrangement uses TRBV10-3 and TRBJ2-1; D is undetermined. V was clipped by 4 bases and J by 6 bases, with 13 bases between them. The CDR3 loop spans 14 amino acids. Germline V gene lookup returns CDR1 ENHRY and CDR2 SYGVKD. CDR3 residues: CAISGQDSSNEQFF. In nucleotides, the CDR3 is TGTGCCATCAGTGGCCAAGATTCGAGCAATGAGCAGTTCTTC.

This clonotype was seen ten or more times. The chain joins TRBV12-3 or TRBV12-4 to TRBJ2-5, with a weak D call TRBD2 (6 bases). The CDR3 has 16 residues. Trimming removed 5 bases at V and 2 bases at J, with 18 bases between. The CDR3 nucleotides read TGTGCCAGCAGTCCTCCCCGACTAGAAGGGCAAGAGACCCAGTACTTC. It yields the protein CASSPPRLEGQETQYF.

This sequence joins TRBV20-1 and TRBJ2-3, with D perhaps matching TRBD1 (6 bases). CDR1 and CDR2 (germline): DFQATT, SNEGSKA (reference sequence). The CDR3 spans 13 residues. The germline V and J ends were trimmed by 4 bases and 0 bases, with 8 bases remaining between them. CDR3: CSANQGSTDTQYF. The CDR3 DNA sequence: TGCAGTGCTAACCAGGGGAGCACAGATACGCAGTATTTT.

The chain couples TRBV29-1 to TRBJ1-2, with 7 bases fitting TRBD1. The CDR3 length is 14 residues. Germline assignment: CDR1 SQVTM and CDR2 ANQGSEA. J lost 7 bases, V lost 6 bases, and 14 bases had no gene match. The CDR3 nucleotides are TGCAGCGTGGAGCATCGAGACAGGGTTGTTGGCTACACCTTC. Protein: CSVEHRDRVVGYTF.

This clonotype was counted between two and nine times. This chain joins TRBV6-5 and TRBJ1-5; TRBD1 is a possible D gene (6 bases). The CDR3 runs 15 residues. V lost 3 bases and J lost 6, with 15 bases in between. Germline loops: CDR1 MNHEY, CDR2 SVGAGI. In DNA form, the CDR3 reads TGTGCCAGCAGTTATGGCAGGGGTTCGGGTCAGCCCCAGCATTTT. Amino acids: CASSYGRGSGQPQHF.

This clonotype has ten or more counts. The genes are TRBV4-1 and TRBJ1-1; a possible D gene is TRBD1 (6 bases). The CDR3 is 14 amino acids. V lost 6 bases and J lost 5, with 16 bases in between. CDR1 is MGHRA, CDR2 YSYEKL, per germline. The CDR3 DNA follows: TGCGCCAGCAGAGTTACGGGACACCTGACTGAAGCTTTCTTT. As protein: CASRVTGHLTEAFF.

The sample holds one count of this clonotype. V usage is TRBV28 and J usage is TRBJ1-5; unclear D gene. The CDR3 sequence is 10 residues long. The germline V gene has CDR1 MDHEN and CDR2 SYDVKM. V was trimmed by 9 bases and J by 11 bases, leaving 11 bases between them. CDR3 region: CASSERTQHF. The DNA of the CDR3 is TGTGCCAGTTCCGAAAGGACCCAGCATTTT.

There are a few counts of this clonotype. The CDR3 nucleotides read TGTGCCACCAAAGGGGCAGGGGCGGCCTACACCTTC. Protein: CATKGAGAAYTF. The rearrangement uses TRBV6-1 and TRBJ1-2, with D tentatively TRBD1 (6 bases). This CDR3 has 12 amino acids. V shed 10 bases and J shed 10 bases, with 19 bases lying between them. The germline CDR1 and CDR2 sequences are MNHNS and SASEGT.

This clonotype was recorded at least ten times. The V and J genes are TRBV20-1 and TRBJ2-1; 8 bases align to TRBD2. CDR1 and CDR2 (germline): DFQATT, SNEGSKA (reference sequence). The CDR3 totals 16 residues. The V and J ends lost 3 bases and 6 bases, in that order; junction bases with no gene match: 13. The DNA for the CDR3 is TGCAGTGCTAGGTTTAAGGTCAGGCTAGCGGGCAATGAGCAGTTCTTC. Its protein is CSARFKVRLAGNEQFF.

This clonotype was recorded at least ten times. The chain joins TRBV6-1 to TRBJ2-7, with 7 bases that match TRBD2. The CDR3 loop spans 14 amino acids. The trim removed 8 bases at V and 0 bases at J, leaving 7 bases unmatched. Germline values: CDR1 MNHNS, CDR2 SASEGT. CDR3 amino acids: CASGEGRVSYEQYF. The CDR3 DNA follows: TGTGCCAGCGGGGAGGGCAGGGTCTCCTACGAGCAGTACTTC.

The rearrangement links TRBV5-4 to TRBJ2-2, with TRBD1 matching 9 bases. The trim removed 5 bases at V and 0 bases at J, leaving 2 bases unmatched. The germline CDR1 and CDR2 sequences are SGHNT and YYREEE (reference sequence). CDR3 length: 15 residues. The DNA for the CDR3 is TGTGCCAGCAGGGGACAGGGATCGAACACCGGGGAGCTGTTTTTT. This gives the protein CASRGQGSNTGELFF.

This clonotype has ten or more counts. This chain uses TRBV29-1 with TRBJ1-1, with 7 positions matching TRBD1. Per germline, CDR1 SQVTM and CDR2 ANQGSEA. V shed 8 bases and J 2 bases; nucleotides not matched to a gene: 5. The CDR3 spans 12 residues. The CDR3 protein is CSTRTGNTEAFF. Written as DNA, the CDR3 is TGCAGCACCCGGACAGGAAACACTGAAGCTTTCTTT.

This clonotype was seen only a few times. CDR3: CASRAGAGDTYEQYF. The CDR3, as DNA: TGTGCCAGCAGGGCAGGGGCAGGTGATACCTACGAGCAGTACTTC. The chain employs TRBV7-2 and TRBJ2-7; tentative D call: TRBD1 (6 bases). The CDR3 consists of 15 residues. CDR1 is SGHTA and CDR2 is FQGNSA in the germline V gene. Trimming pared 6 bases from V and 2 bases from J, leaving 17 bases between.

The chain employs TRBV6-2 or TRBV6-3 and TRBJ1-5, with D unclear. Looked up from germline, CDR1 is MNHEY and CDR2 is SVGEGT. V was trimmed by 1 base and J by 0 bases, leaving 13 bases between them. CDR3 size: 17 residues. The CDR3: CASSYFAGRDSNQPQHF. In DNA, the CDR3 is TGTGCCAGCAGTTACTTCGCGGGCCGGGATAGCAATCAGCCCCAGCATTTT.

This clonotype was picked up many times. V gene TRBV6-2 or TRBV6-3 combines with J gene TRBJ2-7; 8 bases align to TRBD1. The CDR3 has 13 residues. Germline CDR1 and CDR2: MNHEY and SVGEGT. Germline trimming cut 7 bases from V and 6 bases from J; bases unmatched to any gene: 8. The CDR3 region has the DNA TGTGCCAGCAAGCGGACAGGGCCACTCGAGCAGTACTTC. It is translated as CASKRTGPLEQYF.

This chain links TRBV12-3 or TRBV12-4 with TRBJ1-1; D is unclear. This CDR3 is 15 amino acids long. The ends were cut back, 8 bases at V and 1 base at J, with 17 bases in the middle. CDR3 residues: CASRTRTGPNTEAFF. In DNA form, the CDR3 reads TGTGCCAGCCGTACTCGGACCGGACCGAACACTGAAGCTTTCTTT.

This clonotype showed up just a few times. V and J are TRBV5-1 and TRBJ1-5, with 9 bases aligning to TRBD1. J lost 7 bases, V lost 2 bases, and 7 bases had no gene match. The CDR3 loop spans 15 amino acids. Germline CDR1 SGHRS, CDR2 YFSETQ. Here the CDR3 reads CASSFSDRGYQPQHF. The DNA of the CDR3 is TGCGCCAGCAGCTTTTCCGACAGGGGGTACCAGCCCCAGCATTTT.

The gene calls are TRBV6-1 and TRBJ1-1, with 7 positions matching TRBD1. Germline V gene sequence: CDR1 MNHNS, CDR2 SASEGT. J lost 1 base, V lost 6 bases, and 8 bases had no gene match. This CDR3 is built from 15 residues. The CDR3 DNA is TGTGCCAGCAGCCCACGGACAGGAGAGAACACTGAAGCTTTCTTT. It translates to CASSPRTGENTEAFF.

The V and J genes are TRBV4-3 and TRBJ2-6; D unclear. Trimming removed 0 bases at V and 2 bases at J, with 11 bases between. The CDR3 is 17 residues long. Germline V lookup: CDR1 LGHNA, CDR2 YSLEER. CDR3 loop: CASSQDGYFTGANVLTF. In DNA form, the CDR3 reads TGCGCCAGCAGCCAAGATGGGTATTTCACTGGGGCCAACGTCCTGACTTTC.

The sample holds many counts of this clonotype. V usage is TRBV7-2 and J usage is TRBJ2-4, with 11 bases lining up with TRBD2. From germline, CDR1 is SGHTA and CDR2 FQGNSA. Trimming took 4 bases from V and 0 from J; bases not matched to a gene: 5. This CDR3 is built from 17 residues. CDR3 sequence (DNA): TGTGCCAGCAGCTCCTGGACTAGCGGGCTAGCCAAAAACATTCAGTACTTC. Translated: CASSSWTSGLAKNIQYF.

This clonotype was seen a handful of times. The rearrangement links TRBV6-2 or TRBV6-3 to TRBJ2-7, with 11 bases fitting TRBD2. Looked up from germline, CDR1 is MNHEY and CDR2 is SVGEGT. The CDR3 contains 16 residues. V lost 5 bases and J lost 1; bases outside the gene matches: 7. CDR3 DNA sequence: TGTGCCAGCAGTCTCACCCCTAGCGGGAGGTCCTACGAGCAGTACTTC. Translated: CASSLTPSGRSYEQYF.

J is TRBJ2-5 and V is TRBV7-9; TRBD1 matches at 7 bases. The V segment lost 6 bases and the J segment 5 bases; nucleotides outside the gene matches: 15. The germline V gene encodes CDR1 SEHNR and CDR2 FQNEAQ (reference sequence). The CDR3 has 16 amino acids. DNA of the CDR3: TGTGCCAGCAGACCTTTGGAACAGGGGATGCGGGAGACCCAGTACTTC. Its protein is CASRPLEQGMRETQYF.

This clonotype was seen a handful of times. The chain couples TRBV20-1 to TRBJ1-5, with D tentatively TRBD1 (6 bases). V lost 0 bases to trimming and J lost 4 bases, with 16 bases between them. Germline V gene data show CDR1 as DFQATT and CDR2 as SNEGSKA (reference sequence). The CDR3 contains 16 residues. The CDR3 loop reads CSAREWGLPRNQPQHF. The CDR3 DNA sequence: TGCAGTGCTAGAGAGTGGGGGCTACCGAGGAATCAGCCCCAGCATTTT.

This clonotype was recorded at least ten times. The J gene is TRBJ2-1, the V gene TRBV6-5; TRBD2 aligns across 7 bases. The length of the CDR3 is 17 residues. With 4 bases clipped from V and 4 bases from J, the junction kept 13 bases outside the gene matches. The germline CDR1 and CDR2 sequences are MNHEY and SVGAGI. DNA of the CDR3: TGTGCCAGCAGTTGGTCAGATCCATTGGGACTATACAATGAGCAGTTCTTC. This codes for CASSWSDPLGLYNEQFF.